Below are 21 T cell receptor beta chains sequenced from a single sample in a study of metastatic and nonmetastatic thyroid tumors. Every patient was untreated before thyroid surgery. TCRdb reanalyzed the PCR reads with MiXCR. The sample lists about 5,900 clones, 30% to 35% seen once, with approximately 24% in the top ten. The sample comprised adjacent normal tissue. The receptors shown here come from a male donor with papillary thyroid cancer or a benign thyroid nodule (not recorded which). Some clones in this sample may be carry-over from other donors' samples.

CDR3 loop: CASSPRAGMGGYTF. CDR3 coding DNA: TGCGCCAGCAGCCCCCGAGCGGGGATGGGTGGCTACACCTTC. V and J are TRBV5-1 and TRBJ1-2; the D is unclear. V gave up 4 bases and J gave up 7 bases, with 17 bases separating them. The CDR3 runs to 14 residues. The germline V gene has CDR1 SGHRS and CDR2 YFSETQ.

Concerning this clone: The sample has other DNA sequences that encode this CDR3 too. This chain links TRBV6-1 with TRBJ1-5; 7 bases agree with TRBD1. The CDR3 consists of 17 residues. V gave up 3 bases and J gave up 3 bases; unmatched junction bases: 11. Per the germline V gene, CDR1 is MNHNS and CDR2 is SASEGT. The CDR3 region is CASSESGDRGYNQPQHF. CDR3 sequence (DNA): TGTGCCAGCAGTGAGTCAGGGGACAGAGGTTACAATCAGCCCCAGCATTTT.

This clone has just a few counts. The chain couples TRBV2 to TRBJ2-7; 10 nucleotides agree with TRBD2. CDR1 is SNHLY, CDR2 FYNNEI, per germline. V lost 6 bases, J lost 5 bases, and 10 bases stayed unmatched. There are 15 residues in the CDR3. This CDR3 is CASRYSGRAGDEQYF. In DNA form, the CDR3 reads TGTGCCAGCAGGTACAGCGGGAGGGCCGGGGACGAGCAGTACTTC. Variable domain in full (rest from reference TRBV2 and TRBJ2-7): EPEVTQTPSHQVTQMGQEVILRCVPISNHLYFYWYRQILGQKVEFLVSFYNNEISEKSEIFDDQFSVERPDGSNFTLKIRSTKLEDSAMYFCASRYSGRAGDEQYFGPGTRLTVT.

J is TRBJ2-1 and V is TRBV5-8; D is possibly TRBD1 (5 bases). The CDR3 contains 14 residues. V shed 2 bases and J shed 4 bases, with 10 bases lying between them. CDR1 and CDR2 from the germline V gene are SGHTS and YDEGEE. CDR3 protein: CASSFETAYNEQFF. CDR3 sequence (DNA): TGTGCCAGCAGCTTTGAGACAGCTTACAATGAGCAGTTCTTC. The variable domain in full, completed from reference TRBV5-8 and TRBJ2-1, reads EAGVTQSPTHLIKTRGQQATLRCSPISGHTSVYWYQQALGLGLQFLLWYDEGEERNRGNFPPRFSGRQFPNYSSELNVNALELEDSALYLCASSFETAYNEQFFGPGTRLTVL.

This clone was counted between two and nine times. The chain uses TRBV19 and TRBJ1-2, with D hard to call. Trimming stripped 6 bases from V and 7 bases from J, with 12 bases between. Per the germline V gene, CDR1 is LNHDA and CDR2 is SQIVND (reference sequence). This CDR3 comprises 12 residues. CDR3 amino acids: CASRYTVSGYTF. CDR3 bases: TGTGCCAGTAGGTACACGGTGAGTGGCTACACCTTC. The full variable domain, with the rest looked up from reference TRBV19 and TRBJ1-2, is DGGITQSPKYLFRKEGQNVTLSCEQNLNHDAMYWYRQDPGQGLRLIYYSQIVNDFQKGDIAEGYSVSREKKESFPLTVTSAQKNPTAFYLCASRYTVSGYTFGSGTRLTVV.

The genes are TRBV6-1 and TRBJ1-4, with D unresolved. Germline assignment: CDR1 MNHNS and CDR2 SASEGT. The CDR3 sequence is 12 residues long. The V and J ends lost 6 bases and 5 bases respectively, with 7 bases between them. The chain's CDR3 is CASSPTNEKLFF. Here the CDR3 DNA reads TGTGCCAGCAGCCCCACGAATGAAAAACTGTTTTTT.

This clone is judged medium-sized. This chain joins TRBV15 and TRBJ2-3, with 11 bases identical to TRBD2. Germline V gene sequence: CDR1 LNHNV, CDR2 YYDKDF (reference sequence). The CDR3 length is 18 residues. With 0 bases clipped from V and 6 bases from J, the junction kept 11 bases outside the gene matches. CDR3 sequence (DNA): TGTGCCACCAGCAGAGATACACTAGCGGGAGCTCAAGGGGATACGCAGTATTTT. Its translation is CATSRDTLAGAQGDTQYF.

This clone is large by share. The CDR3 nucleotides are TGTGCCAGCAGACCAACATCGTCTGAAGCTTTCTTT. Its protein is CASRPTSSEAFF. This chain uses TRBV6-1 with TRBJ1-1; D is unclear. CDR3 length: 12 residues. Looked up from germline, CDR1 is MNHNS and CDR2 is SASEGT. V gave up 6 bases and J gave up 6 bases, with 11 bases separating them.

This rearrangement joins TRBV13 to TRBJ2-6; D is possibly TRBD1 or TRBD2 (5 bases each). Looked up from germline, CDR1 is PRHDT and CDR2 is FYEKMQ (reference sequence). Trimming removed 5 bases at V and 0 bases at J, with 20 bases between. The CDR3 contains 19 residues. In DNA form, the CDR3 reads TGTGCCAGCAGCCCAAGGGGAACAGACACTAGCTCTGGGGCCAACGTCCTGACTTTC. It yields the protein CASSPRGTDTSSGANVLTF.

J is TRBJ2-1 and V is TRBV5-1, with D perhaps TRBD1 or TRBD2 (6 bases each). This CDR3 has 14 amino acids. Trimming removed 5 bases at V and 8 bases at J, with 17 bases between. Germline V lookup: CDR1 SGHRS, CDR2 YFSETQ. Here the CDR3 DNA reads TGCGCCAGCAGTTTAACTAGCAGGGGCCATGAGCAGTTCTTC. This translates into CASSLTSRGHEQFF. Combining the CDR3 with reference TRBV5-1 and TRBJ2-1 gives the whole variable domain KAGVTQTPRYLIKTRGQQVTLSCSPISGHRSVSWYQQTPGQGLQFLFEYFSETQRNKGNFPGRFSGRQFSNSRSEMNVSTLELGDSALYLCASSLTSRGHEQFFGPGTRLTVL.

The chain combines TRBV5-1 with TRBJ2-3; TRBD1 matches at 7 bases. The CDR3 extends over 15 amino acids. The germline V gene has CDR1 SGHRS and CDR2 YFSETQ. Trimming removed 0 bases from V and 4 bases from J; junction bases left unmatched: 5. DNA of the CDR3: TGCGCCAGCAGCTTGGGACAGGGTGGGGCAGATACGCAGTATTTT. Protein: CASSLGQGGADTQYF. The entire variable domain, with the rest obtained from reference TRBV5-1 and TRBJ2-3, is as follows: KAGVTQTPRYLIKTRGQQVTLSCSPISGHRSVSWYQQTPGQGLQFLFEYFSETQRNKGNFPGRFSGRQFSNSRSEMNVSTLELGDSALYLCASSLGQGGADTQYFGPGTRLTVL.

In this sample, this clone turned up a few times. The genes are TRBV6-2 or TRBV6-3 and TRBJ2-2; no clear D gene. This CDR3 spans 13 amino acids. Deletions cut 0 bases from V and 5 bases from J, with 4 bases between. The V gene's germline CDR1 is MNHEY and CDR2 SVGEGT. CDR3 loop: CASSYSETGELFF. CDR3 sequence (DNA): TGTGCCAGCAGTTACTCAGAAACCGGGGAGCTGTTTTTT.

The J gene is TRBJ1-1, the V gene TRBV24-1; D unclear. V lost 3 bases and J 0 bases, leaving 4 bases between the germline ends. CDR1 KGHDR and CDR2 SFDVKD come from the germline V gene. The CDR3 length is 13 residues. The CDR3 loop is CATSDPMNTEAFF. The CDR3 DNA follows: TGTGCCACCAGTGATCCGATGAACACTGAAGCTTTCTTT.

The rearrangement links TRBV11-3 to TRBJ2-3; D remains unclear. Trimming removed 5 bases at V and 0 bases at J, with 9 bases between. Germline V gene sequence: CDR1 SGHNT, CDR2 YENEEA. The CDR3 contains 14 residues. The CDR3 nucleotides are TGTGCCAGCAGCGTAGGGCACAGCACAGATACGCAGTATTTT. It translates to CASSVGHSTDTQYF.

Note on this clone: Other DNA sequences in the sample encode the same CDR3. The chain combines TRBV5-1 with TRBJ2-3, with TRBD1 matching 7 bases. There are 15 residues in the CDR3. Losses at the gene ends were 7 bases for V and 0 bases for J; bases not matched to a gene: 8. CDR1 is SGHRS and CDR2 is YFSETQ in the germline V gene. CDR3 nucleotide sequence: TGCGCCAGCTCTACAGGGGTTGTTAGCACAGATACGCAGTATTTT. It encodes CASSTGVVSTDTQYF.

The rearrangement uses TRBV13 and TRBJ2-3; 11 nucleotides agree with TRBD2. The CDR3 length is 19 residues. V lost 5 bases, J lost 7 bases, and 20 bases stayed unmatched. Looked up from germline, CDR1 is PRHDT and CDR2 is FYEKMQ (reference sequence). CDR3 amino acids: CASSLGTGMGLAASNTQYF. The CDR3 nucleotides read TGTGCCAGCAGCCTCGGGACAGGCATGGGACTAGCGGCTTCTAATACGCAGTATTTT.

The chain employs TRBV6-6 and TRBJ1-1, with 7 nucleotides matching TRBD1. Germline-derived CDR1 and CDR2 are MNHNY and SVGAGI (reference sequence). The CDR3 loop spans 14 amino acids. Unmatched junction bases numbered 0, after V lost 2 bases and J lost 0 bases. The CDR3 here is CASSYRGLNTEAFF. The CDR3 nucleotides read TGTGCCAGCAGTTACAGGGGGCTGAACACTGAAGCTTTCTTT.

This rearrangement joins TRBV20-1 to TRBJ2-1; TRBD2 aligns across 8 bases. Germline V gene lookup returns CDR1 DFQATT and CDR2 SNEGSKA (reference sequence). The length of the CDR3 is 15 residues. V shed 1 base, J shed 7 bases, and the junction held 9 bases outside the gene matches. CDR3 sequence: CSARVREGRSNEQFF. Written as DNA, the CDR3 is TGCAGTGCTAGAGTACGGGAGGGCCGTAGTAATGAGCAGTTCTTC.

This clone came up a few times. The chain is built from TRBV20-1 and TRBJ2-7; 9 positions match TRBD2. Germline loops: CDR1 DFQATT, CDR2 SNEGSKA (reference sequence). The CDR3 consists of 16 residues. The ends lost 0 bases at V and 2 bases at J; junction bases unmatched: 8. The CDR3 DNA sequence: TGCAGTGCTAGAGACAATCGAGCGGGAGGCACCTACGAGCAGTACTTC. Translated: CSARDNRAGGTYEQYF.

The rearrangement joins TRBV20-1 to TRBJ2-7, with 9 nucleotides matching TRBD1. CDR1 and CDR2 (germline): DFQATT, SNEGSKA (reference sequence). V lost 0 bases, J lost 1 base, and 4 bases stayed unmatched. The CDR3 contains 15 residues. This CDR3 reads CSARDLGTGSYEQYF. The CDR3 nucleotides are TGCAGTGCTAGAGATCTGGGGACAGGGTCCTACGAGCAGTACTTC.

This clone occurred a few times. The rearrangement links TRBV28 to TRBJ2-7; 8 bases are shared with TRBD2. The CDR3 covers 14 residues. V lost 2 bases, J lost 3 bases, and 3 bases stayed unmatched. Germline CDR1 MDHEN, CDR2 SYDVKM. As DNA, the CDR3 is TGTGCCAGCAGTTTAGTCAGCGGGAGCTACGAGCAGTACTTC. Translating it yields CASSLVSGSYEQYF.